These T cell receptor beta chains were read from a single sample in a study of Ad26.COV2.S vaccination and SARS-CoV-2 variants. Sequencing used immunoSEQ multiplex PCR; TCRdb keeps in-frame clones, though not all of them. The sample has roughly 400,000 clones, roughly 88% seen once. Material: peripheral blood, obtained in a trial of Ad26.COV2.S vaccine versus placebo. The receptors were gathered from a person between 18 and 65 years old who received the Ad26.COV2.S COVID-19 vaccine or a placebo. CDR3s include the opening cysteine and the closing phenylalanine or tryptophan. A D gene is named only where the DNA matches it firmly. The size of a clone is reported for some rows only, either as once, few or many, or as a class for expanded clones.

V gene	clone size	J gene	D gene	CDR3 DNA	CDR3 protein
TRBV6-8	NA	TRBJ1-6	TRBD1	TGTGCCAGCTCTCAGGGGGTGGATTCACCCCTCCACTTT	CASSQGVDSPLHF
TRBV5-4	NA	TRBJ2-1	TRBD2	TGTGCCAGCAGCTTGAGACTAGCGGGAGTTAATGAGCAGTTCTTC	CASSLRLAGVNEQFF
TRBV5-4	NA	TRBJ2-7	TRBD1	TGTGCCAGCAGCTCCATCAGACAGGGGGGCACCTACGAGCAGTACTTC	CASSSIRQGGTYEQYF
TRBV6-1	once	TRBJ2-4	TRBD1	TGTGCCAGCAGTGAGGCAGGGGGCAGAAACATTCAGTACTTC	CASSEAGGRNIQYF
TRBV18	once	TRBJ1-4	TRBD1	TGTGCCAGCTCACCGGGACAGAGTAATGAAAAACTGTTTTTT	CASSPGQSNEKLFF
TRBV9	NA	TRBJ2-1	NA	TGTGCCAGCAGCGTAGCCAGCCGGGCAGAGAGAAGCAATGAGCAGTTCTTC	CASSVASRAERSNEQFF
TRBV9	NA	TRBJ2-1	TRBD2	TGTGCCAGCAGCGTTTCCCCCTGGACTAGCGGGAACAATGAGCAGTTCTTC	CASSVSPWTSGNNEQFF
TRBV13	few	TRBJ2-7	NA	TGTGCCAGCAGCTTGGAGTGGGGGGGCGTAGGATCCTACGAGCAGTACTTC	CASSLEWGGVGSYEQYF
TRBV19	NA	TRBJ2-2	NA	TGTGCCAGTAGTATAGATCTCGGCGGTACCGGGGAGCTGTTTTTT	CASSIDLGGTGELFF
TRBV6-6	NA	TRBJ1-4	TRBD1	TGTGCCAGCAGTCAGACTGGACAGGGCCGTGAAAAACTGTTTTTT	CASSQTGQGREKLFF
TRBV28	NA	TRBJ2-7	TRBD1	TGTGCCAGCAGCATCGTGGAAGGGGGCACCTACGGGCAGTACTTC	CASSIVEGGTYGQYF
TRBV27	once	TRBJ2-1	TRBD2	TGTGCCAGCAGTCAGGGACTAGCGGGAGGGCGCGGGCAGTTCTTC	CASSQGLAGGRGQFF
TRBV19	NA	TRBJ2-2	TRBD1	TGTGCCAGTAATCAAAGGGTACAGGGGTCCGGGGAGCTGTTTTTT	CASNQRVQGSGELFF